The text below deals with one TCR beta chain. The data are from a study of blood T cell repertoires in COVID-19. Study-level background: Sites across the United States, Italy and Spain contributed samples from acute and convalescent COVID-19.

Categorization into cohorts depended on clinical history that participants reported. The table came from immunoSEQ multiplex PCR; TCRdb's copy has only in-frame clones and leaves some out. The sample lists a few hundred thousand clones; approximately 87% were seen once. V lost 5 bases and J lost 5; bases outside the gene matches: 4. CDR1 is SGHRS and CDR2 is YFSETQ in the germline V gene. The CDR3 totals 13 residues. V usage is TRBV5-1 and J usage is TRBJ2-5, with TRBD1 matching over 9 bases. Sequencing was performed on PBMCs or T cells enriched from blood (not recorded which). The TCR was taken from a woman in her forties or fifties who had recovered from COVID-19. The CDR3 region has the DNA TGCGCCAGCAGACGAGACAGGGGGGAGACCCAGTACTTC. Amino acids: CASRRDRGETQYF.